This T cell receptor beta chain was observed in a study of T-cell memory formation after mild COVID-19. Study-wide points: Unconfirmed was the SARS-CoV-2 specificity of second-wave clones that peaked on day 37. Certain responding clones were present in pre-infection memory, suggesting participation of cross-reactive memory.

This clonotype has a handful of counts. Antigen specificity is unknown. Each CDR3 protein gets one entry after TCRdb re-called the 5' RACE reads with MiXCR. The table has fewer than 500,000 distinct CDR3 sequences, roughly 25% seen once. Losses at the gene ends were 4 bases for V and 7 bases for J; bases not matched to a gene: 7. This CDR3 spans 16 amino acids. Germline CDR1 and CDR2: SGHAT and FQNNGV. The sequenced sample consisted of PBMCs or a T cell subset sorted from them (not recorded which). The source is an adult woman who had mild COVID-19 (a few samples of this study predate the infection). Cell type and time point are not known. The J gene is TRBJ2-1, the V gene TRBV11-2; TRBD2 matches 13 bases. The CDR3 here is CASSSLTSGRRNEQFF. Here the CDR3 DNA reads TGTGCCAGCAGCTCCCTGACTAGCGGGAGGCGGAATGAGCAGTTCTTC.